These T cell receptor beta chains were read from a single sample in a study of HIV-infected patients and healthy controls. TCRdb called the 5' RACE reads again in MiXCR, with one record for every CDR3 protein. The repertoire includes 50,000 to 80,000 distinct CDR3 sequences, 15% to 20% of them detected once, and about 1.5% sits in the top ten. Specimen: CD4+ T cells from blood. The origin of the receptors is a human donor in good health. CDR3s include the opening cysteine and the closing phenylalanine or tryptophan. Fields, in order: J gene, V gene, clone size, D gene, CDR3 DNA, CDR3 protein. D genes are given only for firm matches. Rows may omit the clone size; those that give it use once, few, many or a size class.

>TRBJ2-5|TRBV20-1|-|TRBD2
TGCAGTGCTAGTGCGACTAGCGGGAGGACCCAAGAGACCCAGTACTTC
CSASATSGRTQETQYF
>TRBJ2-6|TRBV12-3/TRBV12-4|many|-
TGTGCCAGCAGTCCGACGACAGGATCATCTGGGGCCAACGTCCTGACTTTC
CASSPTTGSSGANVLTF
>TRBJ2-3|TRBV12-3/TRBV12-4|-|-
TGTGCCAGCAGCGGACTAGGGGGCGGCACAGATACGCAGTATTTT
CASSGLGGGTDTQYF
>TRBJ2-5|TRBV20-1|few|-
TGCAGTGCTAGTCCCCATGGGGCAGGATCAAGAGTAACCCAGTACTTC
CSASPHGAGSRVTQYF
>TRBJ2-7|TRBV6-2/TRBV6-3|many|-
TGTGCCAGCAGTTACGGTCCAACCTACGAGCAGTACTTC
CASSYGPTYEQYF
>TRBJ1-5|TRBV19|-|-
TGTGCCAGTAAGGGAGGGTATAGCAATCAGCCCCAGCATTTT
CASKGGYSNQPQHF
>TRBJ1-1|TRBV7-2|-|-
TGTGCCAGCAGCGTCCAGATATCACAGGGCGCAAAGGCTTTCTTT
CASSVQISQGAKAFF
>TRBJ1-1|TRBV7-3|-|-
TGTGCCAGCAGCTTAGGACAATCGAACACTGAAGCTTTCTTT
CASSLGQSNTEAFF
>TRBJ2-7|TRBV6-5|few|TRBD1
TGTGCCAGCACTATAGGACAGGGCAGCTCCTACGAGCAGTACTTC
CASTIGQGSSYEQYF
>TRBJ2-7|TRBV12-3/TRBV12-4|-|-
TGTGCCAGCAGTTTAGGGGTTGGCGAGCAGTACTTC
CASSLGVGEQYF
>TRBJ1-5|TRBV12-2|medium-sized|-
TGTGCAAGTCGTTCAGGGACAGGGTGGTTTCAAGGAGTACATTTT
CASRSGTGWFQGVHF
>TRBJ2-6|TRBV18|-|-
TGTGCCAGCTCTACTCTTCTCTCTGGGGCCAACGTCCTGACTTTC
CASSTLLSGANVLTF
>TRBJ1-1|TRBV11-2|-|-
TGTGCCAGCAGCTTAGATCGGGGACTCACATTGGGGGCTTTCTTT
CASSLDRGLTLGAFF
>TRBJ1-1|TRBV6-1|many|TRBD1
TGTGCCAGCAGTGGACACAGGGGGTTGAACACTGAAGCTTTCTTT
CASSGHRGLNTEAFF
>TRBJ1-1|TRBV5-6|-|-
TGTGCCAGCAGCTTAACTGGCATCACCCCTGAAGCTTTCTTT
CASSLTGITPEAFF
>TRBJ1-1|TRBV28|many|-
TGTGCCAGCAGACCTACAGGGAGGCCCACTGAAGCTTTCTTT
CASRPTGRPTEAFF
>TRBJ2-7|TRBV6-6|few|TRBD2
TGTGCCAGCAGTCTCGCGGGGGGGATGTACGAGCAGTACTTC
CASSLAGGMYEQYF